Below are 3 T cell receptor beta chains sequenced from a single sample in a study of cytomegalovirus exposure and HLA in healthy donors. The PCR was carried out with 60 Vbeta primers and 13 Jbeta primers. Assay used: immunoSEQ multiplex PCR; TCRdb lists only in-frame clones, some missing. The sample's table shows under 100,000 clones. Sequenced: PBMCs. The receptor set was obtained from a woman aged 25 to 45 in good health and CMV-seronegative.

The V call is TRBV11-2, the J call TRBJ1-2; TRBD1 aligns across 8 bases. Germline-derived CDR1 and CDR2 are SGHAT and FQNNGV. The CDR3 has 14 residues. J lost 8 bases, V lost 5 bases, and 10 bases had no gene match. The CDR3 here is CASSPHRTGNGYTF. In DNA, the CDR3 is TGTGCCAGCAGCCCCCACCGGACAGGGAACGGCTACACCTTC.

The chain links TRBV28 to TRBJ2-7; no clear D. Trimming stripped 1 base from V and 12 bases from J, with 10 bases between. This CDR3 comprises 11 residues. The germline gives CDR1 MDHEN, CDR2 SYDVKM. CDR3 bases: TGTGCCAGCAGTTTATCCCATAAGCCGTACTTC. The encoded protein is CASSLSHKPYF.

V gene TRBV28 combines with J gene TRBJ2-1, with TRBD2 matching over 7 bases. Losses at the gene ends were 5 bases for V and 10 bases for J; bases not matched to a gene: 11. The germline V gene encodes CDR1 MDHEN and CDR2 SYDVKM. The CDR3 totals 14 residues. The CDR3 sequence: CASSQALAVGEQFF. The DNA of the CDR3 is TGTGCCAGCAGTCAAGCTCTAGCGGTAGGAGAGCAGTTCTTC.